This note documents a single TCR beta chain sequence. Its recognized antigen is unknown. Base qualities are not provided; no much larger clone lies one nucleotide away. This specimen comes from a study of blood T cell repertoires in COVID-19 (dated by TCRdb to about 2020). About the study as a whole: Samples covering the acute and convalescent phases of COVID-19 were provided by collaborators in the United States, Italy and Spain. The prospective study material was composed of cDNA or gDNA derived from T cells, B-cell-depleted T cells, or PBMCs. Deeply sampled blood TCRbeta repertoires from subjects exposed to, actively infected with, or recovered from COVID-19 were included in the dataset. The repertoires were released in a freely available public database intended as a resource for research on the immune response to SARS-CoV-2. The samples were drawn from the first 160 participants of the ongoing ImmuneRACE study and from over 950 subjects provided by 6 global collaborators. Nearly every sample came with metadata listing a de-identified subject ID, COVID-19 status, age in years and sex. HLA class I and class II types, where available, came from metadata supplied by the sample provider rather than from assay-based typing.

Here is what the overall study found, with its caveats: How much clinical and demographic metadata was included differed by source and by participant, and the metadata was provided uncurated.

CDR1 and CDR2 are read off the germline V gene as SGHTA and FQGNSA. The trim is 2 bases for V and 5 bases for J, with a gap of 4 bases between the germline ends. Spanning cysteine to phenylalanine, the CDR3 consists of 12 amino acids. Only the CDR3 part of the read is kept: 36 bases, read in frame from the first base. The immunoSEQ Assay, a bias-controlled multiplex PCR, was used to amplify TCRbeta CDR3 regions from genomic DNA. As for the original processing: The number of nucleated cells in each sample was estimated from the amplification of reference gene primers within the assay. Sequence reads were collapsed and filtered to measure the absolute abundance of every unique TCRbeta CDR3 rearrangement. For each sample, productive Simpson clonality was calculated as the square root of Simpson's diversity index over productive rearrangements. TCRdb obtained this table from immuneACCESS and retained in-frame rearrangements with V and J assigned. These tables miss some clones; where compared with another copy, unresolved V genes account for less than half of the shortfall, and the remainder is unexplained. V and J calls and clone size come straight from that table; D and trimming were deduced from the DNA. Here the sample has approximately 290,000 clones; approximately 90% occur a single time. Roughly an eighth of the sample belongs to the ten largest clones.

Collaborating institutions collected whole blood in K2EDTA tubes following their own protocols. For TCRbeta analysis, collaborator samples were shipped as frozen whole blood, as isolated PBMCs, or as DNA extracted from either sample type. The material sequenced was peripheral blood. This TCR came from a woman aged 55 to 70 with acute or convalescent COVID-19. Here the chain combines TRBV7-2 and TRBJ2-4; no D gene call is confident. The DNA reads as follows: TGTGCCAGCAGCTTAAGCGAAAACATTCAGTACTTC. Its protein reads: CASSLSENIQYF. The full variable domain, with segments outside the CDR3 supplied by the reference TRBV7-2 and TRBJ2-4 proteins, appears as GAGVSQSPSNKVTEKGKDVELRCDPISGHTALYWYRQSLGQGLEFLIYFQGNSAPDKSGLPSDRFSAERTGGSVSTLTIQRTQQEDSAVYLCASSLSENIQYFGAGTRLSVL.